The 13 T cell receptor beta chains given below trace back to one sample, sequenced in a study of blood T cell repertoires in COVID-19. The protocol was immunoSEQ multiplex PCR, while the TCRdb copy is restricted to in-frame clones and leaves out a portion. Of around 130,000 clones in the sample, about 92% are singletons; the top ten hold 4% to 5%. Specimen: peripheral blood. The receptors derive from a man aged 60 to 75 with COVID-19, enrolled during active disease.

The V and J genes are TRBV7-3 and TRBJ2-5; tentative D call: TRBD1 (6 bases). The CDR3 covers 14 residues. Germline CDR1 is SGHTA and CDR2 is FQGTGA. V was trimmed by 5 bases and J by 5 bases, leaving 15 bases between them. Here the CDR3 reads CASSKGGVGETQYF. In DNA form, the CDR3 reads TGTGCCAGCAGCAAAGGGGGAGTTGGCGAGACCCAGTACTTC.

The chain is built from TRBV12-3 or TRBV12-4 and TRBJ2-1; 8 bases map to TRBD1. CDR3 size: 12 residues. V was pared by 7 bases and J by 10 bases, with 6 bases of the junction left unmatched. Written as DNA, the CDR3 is TGTGCCAGCACCCAGGGGGCAGGGGAGCAGTTCTTC. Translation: CASTQGAGEQFF.

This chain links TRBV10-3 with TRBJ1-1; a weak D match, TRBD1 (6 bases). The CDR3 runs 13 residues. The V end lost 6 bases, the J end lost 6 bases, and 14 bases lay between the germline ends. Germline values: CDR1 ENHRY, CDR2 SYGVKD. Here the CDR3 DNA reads TGTGCCATCAGGGAAGGGGGGGCTGCTGAAGCTTTCTTT. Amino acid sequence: CAIREGGAAEAFF.

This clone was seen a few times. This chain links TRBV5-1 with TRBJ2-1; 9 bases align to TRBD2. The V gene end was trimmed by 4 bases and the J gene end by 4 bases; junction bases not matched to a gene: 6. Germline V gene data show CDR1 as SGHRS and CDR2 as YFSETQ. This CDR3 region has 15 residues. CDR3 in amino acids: CASSPGLASYNEQFF. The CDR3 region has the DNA TGCGCCAGCAGCCCTGGACTAGCGAGTTACAATGAGCAGTTCTTC.

CDR3 loop: CASSVVGGPNEQFF. The CDR3 nucleotides are TGTGCCAGCAGCGTAGTAGGAGGGCCCAATGAGCAGTTCTTC. The chain is built from TRBV9 and TRBJ2-1, with D possibly being TRBD2 (6 bases). V gave up 0 bases and J gave up 6 bases, with 10 bases separating them. CDR1 and CDR2 from the germline V gene are SGDLS and YYNGEE. This CDR3 is built from 14 residues.

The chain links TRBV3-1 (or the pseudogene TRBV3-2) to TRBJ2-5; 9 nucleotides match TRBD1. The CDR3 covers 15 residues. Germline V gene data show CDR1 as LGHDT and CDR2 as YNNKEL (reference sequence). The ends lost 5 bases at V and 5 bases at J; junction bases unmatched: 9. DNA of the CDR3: TGTGCCAGCAGCTCGACCGGGACAGGGTGGGAGACCCAGTACTTC. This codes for CASSSTGTGWETQYF.

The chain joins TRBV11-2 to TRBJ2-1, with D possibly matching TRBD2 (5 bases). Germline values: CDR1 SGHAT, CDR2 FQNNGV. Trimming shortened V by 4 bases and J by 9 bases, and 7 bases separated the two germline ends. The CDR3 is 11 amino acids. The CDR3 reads CASSSRGEQFF. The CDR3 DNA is TGTGCCAGCAGCTCTCGGGGTGAGCAGTTCTTC.

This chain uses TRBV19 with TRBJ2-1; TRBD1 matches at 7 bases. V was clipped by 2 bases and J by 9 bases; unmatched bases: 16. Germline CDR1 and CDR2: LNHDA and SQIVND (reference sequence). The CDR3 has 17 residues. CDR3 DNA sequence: TGTGCCAGTAGTATAACCCGACAGGGCACGGCAATAGGTGAGCAGTTCTTC. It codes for CASSITRQGTAIGEQFF.

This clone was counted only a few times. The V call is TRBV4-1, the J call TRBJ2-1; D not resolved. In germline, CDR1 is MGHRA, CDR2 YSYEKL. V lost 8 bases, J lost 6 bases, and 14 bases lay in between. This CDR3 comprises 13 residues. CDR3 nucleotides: TGCGCCAGCGCGGCGTTTGAGGTCAATGAGCAGTTCTTC. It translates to CASAAFEVNEQFF.

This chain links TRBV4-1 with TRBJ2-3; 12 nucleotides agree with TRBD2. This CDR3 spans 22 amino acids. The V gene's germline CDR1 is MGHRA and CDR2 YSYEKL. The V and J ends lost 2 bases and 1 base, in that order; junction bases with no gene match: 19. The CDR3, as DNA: TGCGCCAGCAGCCAACATACTCAAAGGACTAGCGGGATGATCATGGGCACAGATACGCAGTATTTT. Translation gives CASSQHTQRTSGMIMGTDTQYF.

The CDR3 DNA reads TGTGCCAGCAGAAACCCCCGGCTAGCGGGAGGCACCGGGGAGCTGTTTTTT. It yields the protein CASRNPRLAGGTGELFF. V gene TRBV3-1 (or the pseudogene TRBV3-2) combines with J gene TRBJ2-2; 11 bases fit TRBD2. After removal of 6 bases from V and 4 bases from J, the junction contained 10 bases not matched to a gene. From germline, CDR1 is LGHDT and CDR2 YNNKEL (reference sequence). This CDR3 comprises 17 residues.

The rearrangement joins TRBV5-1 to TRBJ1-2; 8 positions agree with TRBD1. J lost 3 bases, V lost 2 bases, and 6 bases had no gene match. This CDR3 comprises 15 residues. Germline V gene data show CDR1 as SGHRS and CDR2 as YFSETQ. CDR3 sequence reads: CASSFGDRTYYGYTF. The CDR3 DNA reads TGCGCCAGCAGCTTCGGGGACAGGACATACTATGGCTACACCTTC.

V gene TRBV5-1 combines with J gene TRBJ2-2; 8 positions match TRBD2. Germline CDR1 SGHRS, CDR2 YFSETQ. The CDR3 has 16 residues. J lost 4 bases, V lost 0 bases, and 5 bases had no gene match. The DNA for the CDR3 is TGCGCCAGCAGCTTGGCCCCGCGGGAGGCCACCGGGGAGCTGTTTTTT. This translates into CASSLAPREATGELFF.